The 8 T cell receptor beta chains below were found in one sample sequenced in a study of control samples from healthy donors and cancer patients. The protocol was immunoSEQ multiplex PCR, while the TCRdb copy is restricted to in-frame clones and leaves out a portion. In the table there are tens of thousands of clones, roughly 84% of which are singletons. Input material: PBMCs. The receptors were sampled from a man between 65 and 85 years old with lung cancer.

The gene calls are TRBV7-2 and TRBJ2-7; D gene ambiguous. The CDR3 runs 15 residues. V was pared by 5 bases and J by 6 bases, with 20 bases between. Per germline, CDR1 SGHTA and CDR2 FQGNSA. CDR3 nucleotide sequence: TGTGCCAGCAGCCCAAACCAGCCCAACCTGAGCGAGCAGTACTTC. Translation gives CASSPNQPNLSEQYF.

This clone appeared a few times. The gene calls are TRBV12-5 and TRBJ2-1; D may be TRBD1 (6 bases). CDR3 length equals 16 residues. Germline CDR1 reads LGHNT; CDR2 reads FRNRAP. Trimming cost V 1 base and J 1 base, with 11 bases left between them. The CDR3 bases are TGTGCTAGTGGTTTGGAGTCAGGGGTATCCTACAATGAGCAGTTCTTC. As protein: CASGLESGVSYNEQFF. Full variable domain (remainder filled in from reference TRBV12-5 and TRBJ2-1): DARVTQTPRHKVTEMGQEVTMRCQPILGHNTVFWYRQTMMQGLELLAYFRNRAPLDDSGMPKDRFSAEMPDATLATLKIQPSEPRDSAVYFCASGLESGVSYNEQFFGPGTRLTVL.

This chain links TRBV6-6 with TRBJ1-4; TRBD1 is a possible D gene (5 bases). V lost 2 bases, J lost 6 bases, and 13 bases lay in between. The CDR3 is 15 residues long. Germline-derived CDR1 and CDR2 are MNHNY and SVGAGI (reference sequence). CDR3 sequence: CASSYRTQGDEKLFF. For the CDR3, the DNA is TGTGCCAGCAGTTACCGGACCCAGGGTGATGAAAAACTGTTTTTT.

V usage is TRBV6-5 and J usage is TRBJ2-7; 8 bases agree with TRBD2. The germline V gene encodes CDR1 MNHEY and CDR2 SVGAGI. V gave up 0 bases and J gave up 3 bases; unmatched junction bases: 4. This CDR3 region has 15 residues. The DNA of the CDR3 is TGTGCCAGCAGTTACTCCAGTCGGGGGGGCTACGAGCAGTACTTC. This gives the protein CASSYSSRGGYEQYF.

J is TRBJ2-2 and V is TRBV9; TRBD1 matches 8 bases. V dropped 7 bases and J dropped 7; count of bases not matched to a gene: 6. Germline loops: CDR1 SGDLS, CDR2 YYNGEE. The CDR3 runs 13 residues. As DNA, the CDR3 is TGTGCCAGCGGAAGACAGGGGTTCGGGGAGCTGTTTTTT. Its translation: CASGRQGFGELFF.

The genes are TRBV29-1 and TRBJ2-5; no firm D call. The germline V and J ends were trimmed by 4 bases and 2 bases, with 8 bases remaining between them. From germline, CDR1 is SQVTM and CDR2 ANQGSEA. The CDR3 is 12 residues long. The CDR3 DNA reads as TGCAGCGTTGGCCAGTCGCAAGAGACCCAGTACTTC. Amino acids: CSVGQSQETQYF.

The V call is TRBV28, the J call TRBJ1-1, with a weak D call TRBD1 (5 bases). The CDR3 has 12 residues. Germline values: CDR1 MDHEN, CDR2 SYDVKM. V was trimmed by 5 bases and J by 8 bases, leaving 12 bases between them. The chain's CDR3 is CASSGNWGEAFF. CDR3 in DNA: TGTGCCAGCAGTGGAAATTGGGGCGAAGCTTTCTTT.

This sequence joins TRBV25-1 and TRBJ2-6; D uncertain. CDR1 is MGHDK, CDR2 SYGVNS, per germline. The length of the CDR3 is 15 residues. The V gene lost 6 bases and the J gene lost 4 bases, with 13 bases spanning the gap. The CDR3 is CASSDFLRGANVLTF. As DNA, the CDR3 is TGTGCCAGCAGCGACTTTTTGAGGGGGGCCAACGTCCTGACTTTC. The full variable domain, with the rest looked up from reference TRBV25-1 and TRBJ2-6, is EADIYQTPRYLVIGTGKKITLECSQTMGHDKMYWYQQDPGMELHLIHYSYGVNSTEKGDLSSESTVSRIRTEHFPLTLESARPSHTSQYLCASSDFLRGANVLTFGAGSRLTVL.